This passage covers 31 T cell receptor beta chains from one sample sequenced in a study of shared clonotypes between healthy human individuals. This table comes from immunoSEQ multiplex PCR, and its TCRdb copy is limited to in-frame clones, with some not included. This table has about 2.4 million clones, 93% appearing once. The sequenced sample consisted of naive CD4+ T cells from PBMCs. Subset in this sample: CD45RA+ positively selected. Receptor source: a man aged 18 to 30 in good health. Some clones in this sample may be carry-over from other donors' samples.

The rearrangement links TRBV5-6 to TRBJ2-3; TRBD2 aligns across 10 bases. The CDR3 consists of 18 residues. V was clipped by 0 bases and J by 0 bases; unmatched bases: 7. Germline loops: CDR1 SGHDT, CDR2 YYEEEE. CDR3 region: CASSLGLAGATSTDTQYF. CDR3 DNA sequence: TGTGCCAGCAGCTTGGGACTAGCGGGCGCCACTAGCACAGATACGCAGTATTTT. Together with reference TRBV5-6 and TRBJ2-3, the CDR3 gives the full variable domain: DAGVTQSPTHLIKTRGQQVTLRCSPKSGHDTVSWYQQALGQGPQFIFQYYEEEERQRGNFPDRFSGHQFPNYSSELNVNALLLGDSALYLCASSLGLAGATSTDTQYFGPGTRLTVL.

The V call is TRBV6-5, the J call TRBJ2-1; TRBD2 matches 7 bases. CDR1 is MNHEY, CDR2 SVGAGI, per germline. The CDR3 is 14 amino acids. V was pared by 4 bases and J by 6 bases, with 6 bases of the junction left unmatched. For the CDR3, the DNA is TGTGCCAGCAGTTTGTCCCCTAGCGGCAATGAGCAGTTCTTC. This codes for CASSLSPSGNEQFF.

The genes are TRBV28 and TRBJ2-1, with D possibly matching TRBD2 (6 bases). The CDR3 covers 19 residues. V shed 1 base and J shed 0 bases, with 19 bases lying between them. Germline CDR1 is MDHEN and CDR2 is SYDVKM. The CDR3: CASSLSKGGTRVSYNEQFF. The DNA for the CDR3 is TGTGCCAGCAGTTTATCTAAAGGTGGGACTCGTGTCTCCTACAATGAGCAGTTCTTC.

The chain joins TRBV30 to TRBJ2-1; 11 bases are shared with TRBD2. This CDR3 contains 14 residues. Germline trimming cut 4 bases from V and 5 bases from J; bases unmatched to any gene: 4. Germline V gene lookup returns CDR1 GTSNPN and CDR2 SVGIG (reference sequence). The CDR3 nucleotides are TGTGCCTGGATCCCGGGACTAGCGGACAATGAGCAGTTCTTC. This encodes CAWIPGLADNEQFF.

V gene TRBV27 combines with J gene TRBJ2-2, with a tentative D call TRBD1 (5 bases). V was clipped by 1 base and J by 6 bases, with 15 bases between them. The CDR3 extends over 16 amino acids. Germline CDR1 MNHEY, CDR2 SMNVEV (reference sequence). CDR3 region: CASSLLGTGVAGELFF. CDR3 coding DNA: TGTGCCAGCAGTTTATTAGGAACAGGAGTGGCCGGGGAGCTGTTTTTT.

The rearrangement joins TRBV7-9 to TRBJ2-7, with unresolved D. CDR3 length equals 15 residues. Germline V CDR1 and CDR2: SEHNR, FQNEAQ (reference sequence). V was cut by 4 bases and J by 3 bases, with 16 bases left in between. As DNA, the CDR3 is TGTGCCAGCAGCTCGGACCTGGGAAAAAACTACGAGCAGTACTTC. As protein: CASSSDLGKNYEQYF.

The J gene is TRBJ2-5, the V gene TRBV9; D may be TRBD1 (6 bases). Germline-derived CDR1 and CDR2 are SGDLS and YYNGEE. V lost 0 bases and J lost 3, with 12 bases in between. The CDR3 has 15 residues. CDR3 bases: TGTGCCAGCAGCGTAGTCACCCAGGGGAAAGAGACCCAGTACTTC. This gives the protein CASSVVTQGKETQYF.

The rearrangement uses TRBV30 and TRBJ2-7; D perhaps matches TRBD2 (7 bases). V was clipped by 2 bases and J by 2 bases, with 10 bases between them. The CDR3 totals 13 residues. The germline V gene has CDR1 GTSNPN and CDR2 SVGIG (reference sequence). The CDR3: CAWSRGGPYEQYF. DNA of the CDR3: TGTGCCTGGAGTAGGGGGGGTCCCTACGAGCAGTACTTC.

This clone occurred once. This rearrangement joins TRBV29-1 to TRBJ2-5; no clear D. The CDR3 is made up of 11 amino acids. CDR1 is SQVTM, CDR2 ANQGSEA, per germline. Trimming removed 5 bases at V and 5 bases at J, with 9 bases between. CDR3 sequence: CSVLVGETQYF. CDR3 DNA: TGCAGCGTTTTGGTAGGGGAGACCCAGTACTTC.

The chain carries TRBV5-1 and TRBJ2-3, with D unclear. Deletions cut 4 bases from V and 2 bases from J, with 17 bases between. The CDR3 consists of 16 residues. In germline, CDR1 is SGHRS, CDR2 YFSETQ. For the CDR3, the DNA is TGCGCCAGCAGCCCTACGGGTCACTACAACACAGATACGCAGTATTTT. Its protein is CASSPTGHYNTDTQYF.

J is TRBJ2-5 and V is TRBV19; TRBD1 aligns across 7 bases. The V and J ends lost 6 bases and 4 bases, in that order; junction bases with no gene match: 11. In germline, CDR1 is LNHDA, CDR2 SQIVND (reference sequence). The CDR3 length is 15 residues. The CDR3 protein is CASRQPDRDRETQYF. Written as DNA, the CDR3 is TGTGCCAGTAGGCAGCCCGACAGGGACCGAGAGACCCAGTACTTC.

This clone was detected a few times. Other nucleotide sequences from this sample produce the same CDR3. The chain carries TRBV11-2 and TRBJ2-2, with unresolved D. The CDR3 extends over 14 amino acids. The V end was cut by 0 bases, the J end by 2 bases, with 4 bases between. Germline CDR1 is SGHAT and CDR2 is FQNNGV. The CDR3 loop reads CASSLDTNTGELFF. CDR3 nucleotides: TGTGCCAGCAGCTTAGATACTAACACCGGGGAGCTGTTTTTT.

V and J are TRBV10-3 and TRBJ2-1; the D call may be TRBD1 or TRBD2 (5 bases each). Trimming cost V 0 bases and J 5 bases, with 11 bases left between them. This CDR3 spans 15 amino acids. Germline assignment: CDR1 ENHRY and CDR2 SYGVKD. Here the CDR3 reads CAISESRDRHNEQFF. The CDR3 DNA reads TGTGCCATCAGTGAGTCCCGGGACCGCCACAATGAGCAGTTCTTC.

The chain combines TRBV11-2 with TRBJ2-1, with 10 bases lining up with TRBD1. The CDR3 spans 18 residues. Losses at the gene ends were 4 bases for V and 5 bases for J; bases not matched to a gene: 14. The germline CDR1 and CDR2 sequences are SGHAT and FQNNGV. Here the CDR3 DNA reads TGTGCCAGCAGCTCCTACTTTACCGACAGGGGGCCTAACAATGAGCAGTTCTTC. This encodes CASSSYFTDRGPNNEQFF.

The chain links TRBV5-1 to TRBJ2-2; D ambiguous. CDR1 and CDR2 from the germline V gene are SGHRS and YFSETQ. The CDR3 runs to 12 residues. Trimming cost V 6 bases and J 3 bases, with 6 bases left between them. The DNA for the CDR3 is TGCGCCAGCAAAAAGGACACCGGGGAGCTGTTTTTT. Translation gives CASKKDTGELFF.

V usage is TRBV4-2 and J usage is TRBJ1-1, with D perhaps matching TRBD1 (6 bases). The CDR3 covers 15 residues. The V end lost 5 bases, the J end lost 0 bases, and 13 bases lay between the germline ends. CDR1 is LGHNA and CDR2 is YNFKEQ in the germline V gene. The CDR3 bases are TGTGCCAGCAGCGCACCCGGGACAATGAACACTGAAGCTTTCTTT. Translated, it gives CASSAPGTMNTEAFF.

V is TRBV6-6 and J is TRBJ1-1; 7 nucleotides line up with TRBD1. Germline CDR1 MNHNY, CDR2 SVGAGI (reference sequence). V lost 1 base and J lost 3; bases outside the gene matches: 5. The CDR3 has 15 residues. CDR3 amino acids: CASSYLGQAHTEAFF. The CDR3 DNA follows: TGTGCCAGCAGTTACTTAGGACAGGCTCACACTGAAGCTTTCTTT.

The V gene is TRBV19, the J gene TRBJ2-3; 7 bases are shared with TRBD2. CDR1 LNHDA and CDR2 SQIVND come from the germline V gene (reference sequence). This CDR3 has 17 residues. Losses at the gene ends were 4 bases for V and 1 base for J; bases not matched to a gene: 11. The CDR3 DNA reads as TGTGCCAGTAGTACCCCGGAGATGGCGGGAGGCACAGATACGCAGTATTTT. This encodes CASSTPEMAGGTDTQYF.

V is TRBV28 and J is TRBJ2-2; D ambiguous. Trimming removed 2 bases at V and 7 bases at J, with 8 bases between. This CDR3 has 13 amino acids. Germline V lookup: CDR1 MDHEN, CDR2 SYDVKM. CDR3 bases: TGTGCCAGCAGTTTACGGGTTGGCGGGGAGCTGTTTTTT. It encodes CASSLRVGGELFF.

The rearrangement joins TRBV7-9 to TRBJ2-7; D uncertain. Trimming stripped 0 bases from V and 0 bases from J, with 12 bases between. This CDR3 is 16 amino acids long. In germline, CDR1 is SEHNR, CDR2 FQNEAQ (reference sequence). The CDR3 protein is CASSLASLVISYEQYF. DNA for the CDR3: TGTGCCAGCAGCTTAGCTTCCCTAGTGATCTCCTACGAGCAGTACTTC.

The V gene is TRBV6-5, the J gene TRBJ1-2; unclear D gene. This CDR3 is 15 amino acids long. The germline V gene has CDR1 MNHEY and CDR2 SVGAGI. V was pared by 6 bases and J by 3 bases, with 17 bases between. CDR3 DNA: TGTGCCAGCAGAACCTCTTATCCGGGAGACTATGGCTACACCTTC. Translation: CASRTSYPGDYGYTF.

J is TRBJ1-1 and V is TRBV27; TRBD1 matches 11 bases. CDR3 length equals 16 residues. V was clipped by 6 bases and J by 5 bases; unmatched bases: 11. CDR1 is MNHEY, CDR2 SMNVEV, per germline (reference sequence). CDR3 bases: TGTGCCAGCAGGGCCACGGACAGGGGGCGAGGGACTGAAGCTTTCTTT. Translated: CASRATDRGRGTEAFF.

This chain links TRBV7-9 with TRBJ1-2; possible D gene TRBD1, 5 bases. Germline CDR1 SEHNR, CDR2 FQNEAQ (reference sequence). The V gene lost 0 bases and the J gene lost 4 bases, with 21 bases spanning the gap. This CDR3 region has 18 residues. The CDR3 spells CASSLAGRVLSFLYGYTF. DNA of the CDR3: TGTGCCAGCAGCTTAGCTGGCAGGGTTCTTTCGTTCCTCTATGGCTACACCTTC.

The chain couples TRBV27 to TRBJ2-7, with TRBD1 matching over 10 bases. CDR3 length: 16 residues. V dropped 4 bases and J dropped 4; count of bases not matched to a gene: 10. Germline CDR1 MNHEY, CDR2 SMNVEV (reference sequence). In DNA form, the CDR3 reads TGTGCCAGCAGTTCTTATCCGGGACAGGGGCTTTACGAGCAGTACTTC. Protein product: CASSSYPGQGLYEQYF.

The rearrangement links TRBV6-1 to TRBJ2-5, with 8 bases lining up with TRBD1. This CDR3 spans 16 amino acids. The V segment lost 4 bases and the J segment 4 bases; nucleotides outside the gene matches: 11. The V gene's germline CDR1 is MNHNS and CDR2 SASEGT. The CDR3 here is CASSAGAAGGRETQYF. The CDR3 DNA reads as TGTGCCAGCAGTGCAGGGGCGGCAGGGGGCCGAGAGACCCAGTACTTC.

The CDR3 here is CASSLDGINQPQHF. The CDR3 region has the DNA TGTGCCAGCAGCTTAGACGGGATCAATCAGCCCCAGCATTTT. This chain uses TRBV5-4 with TRBJ1-5; no definite D call. The CDR3 extends over 14 amino acids. The germline gives CDR1 SGHNT, CDR2 YYREEE (reference sequence). V was cut by 2 bases and J by 3 bases, with 9 bases left in between. The entire variable domain, with the rest obtained from reference TRBV5-4 and TRBJ1-5, is as follows: ETGVTQSPTHLIKTRGQQVTLRCSSQSGHNTVSWYQQALGQGPQFIFQYYREEENGRGNFPPRFSGLQFPNYSSELNVNALELDDSALYLCASSLDGINQPQHFGDGTRLSIL.

This chain uses TRBV6-6 with TRBJ1-2; D is unclear. Germline CDR1 is MNHNY and CDR2 is SVGAGI (reference sequence). The V and J ends lost 8 bases and 4 bases respectively, with 17 bases between them. The CDR3 length is 14 residues. CDR3 nucleotide sequence: TGTGCCAGCCTACCGAGAACAGATTCCTATGGCTACACCTTC. Residues: CASLPRTDSYGYTF.

The chain uses TRBV4-1 and TRBJ2-3, with no clear D. V lost 0 bases and J lost 5, with 12 bases in between. The CDR3 is 15 amino acids. Per germline, CDR1 MGHRA and CDR2 YSYEKL. In nucleotides, the CDR3 is TGCGCCAGCAGCCAAGAAGGTGGCCCACTAGATACGCAGTATTTT. Protein product: CASSQEGGPLDTQYF.

This clone was observed a single time. V gene TRBV19 combines with J gene TRBJ2-7; 10 nucleotides match TRBD2. Looked up from germline, CDR1 is LNHDA and CDR2 is SQIVND (reference sequence). The CDR3 consists of 15 residues. The J segment lost 9 bases and the V segment lost 0 bases, leaving 8 bases of the junction unmatched. The CDR3 sequence: CASSIDSQASGRQYF. CDR3 nucleotide sequence: TGTGCCAGTAGTATAGACAGTCAGGCTAGCGGGAGGCAGTACTTC.

The chain joins TRBV9 to TRBJ2-3, with D hard to call. The CDR3 extends over 12 amino acids. V dropped 4 bases and J dropped 6 bases, with 9 bases sitting between them. Looked up from germline, CDR1 is SGDLS and CDR2 is YYNGEE. The CDR3 is CASSPRLDTQYF. The CDR3 DNA sequence: TGTGCCAGCAGCCCCCGACTGGATACGCAGTATTTT.

The V and J genes are TRBV7-9 and TRBJ2-5, with TRBD1 matching 12 bases. The CDR3 contains 16 residues. The V gene's germline CDR1 is SEHNR and CDR2 FQNEAQ (reference sequence). V shed 3 bases and J 5 bases; nucleotides not matched to a gene: 7. The CDR3 nucleotides are TGTGCCAGCAGCTTCCCCGGGACAGGGGGCCAGGAGACCCAGTACTTC. This gives the protein CASSFPGTGGQETQYF.